Sequencing of this T cell receptor (beta chain) was carried out in a study of control samples from healthy donors and cancer patients. Clones were read by immunoSEQ multiplex PCR, and TCRdb kept only the in-frame ones, dropping some. The repertoire holds roughly 51,000 clones, with roughly 89% as singletons. V lost 1 base to trimming and J lost 5 bases, with 7 bases between them. The length of the CDR3 is 12 residues. CDR1 is SGHTS, CDR2 YDEGEE, per germline. This clone counts as medium-sized. The specimen was PBMCs. This chain connects TRBV5-8 to TRBJ2-7; no clear D. This receptor was taken from a man aged 35-49 years with colorectal cancer. CDR3 nucleotides: TGTGCCAGCAGCTTGCGGTTCCACGAGCAGTACTTC. It translates to CASSLRFHEQYF.